This TCR beta chain originates from a study of CXCR3-negative and CXCR3-positive naive CD8 T cells. Germline values: CDR1 SGHTA, CDR2 FQGNSA. The CDR3 is made up of 17 amino acids. Each CD8+ T cell subset was sorted in triplicate, hundreds of thousands of cells each. By phenotype, naive CD8+ T cells were CD45RO-CCR7+CD27+CD95-. A note on this clonotype: Its target is not known.

Study-wide findings and caveats: The study found comparably high diversity in both naive subsets and much lower diversity in memory CD8+ cells.

Libraries were UMI-labeled 5' RACE TRB cDNA. Each CDR3 protein gets one entry in TCRdb, which reprocessed the 5' RACE reads and gives no DNA. The sample has about 120,000 distinct CDR3 sequences; the top ten hold approximately 0.51%. This clonotype originated in a human donor in good health. Some clones in this sample may be carry-over from other donors' samples. Input material: naive CXCR3- CD8+ T cells from blood. Subset: CD45RO-CCR7+CD27+CD95- naive CD8+ T cells lacking CXCR3 (TNR3-). The rearrangement joins TRBV7-2 to TRBJ2-5; TCRdb lists TRBD2, though no DNA is available to test this call. CDR3 sequence: CASSSGRLRGVQETQYF.